Following are 16 T cell receptor beta chains from one sample sequenced in a study of T cell responses to AZD1222 COVID-19 vaccine. Some clones are missing from TCRdb's copy, which holds only in-frame ones; the method was immunoSEQ multiplex PCR. The sample comprises fewer than 120,000 clones, about 87% of which are singletons, and around 15% rests with the top ten. This specimen was peripheral blood, taken 28 days after the second AZD1222 dose. The origin of the receptors is an adult who received the AZD1222 COVID-19 vaccine.

This clone has just a few counts. This rearrangement joins TRBV27 to TRBJ2-1; 9 bases match TRBD2. Germline CDR1 reads MNHEY; CDR2 reads SMNVEV (reference sequence). The CDR3 is 13 amino acids. CDR3 coding DNA: TGTGTCAGTGGGCGGGAGGGCTACAATGAGCAGTTCTTC. Its translation is CVSGREGYNEQFF.

The V and J genes are TRBV9 and TRBJ1-1; D gene unclear. Per the germline V gene, CDR1 is SGDLS and CDR2 is YYNGEE. V lost 4 bases, J lost 6 bases, and 10 bases lay in between. The CDR3 loop spans 12 amino acids. The CDR3, as DNA: TGTGCCAGCAGCCCCGGCGGGGCTGAAGCTTTCTTT. It encodes CASSPGGAEAFF.

The chain uses TRBV11-2 and TRBJ2-2; no definite D call. CDR3 length equals 13 residues. Germline CDR1 reads SGHAT; CDR2 reads FQNNGV. Trimming removed 8 bases from V and 5 bases from J, with 12 bases in between. CDR3 nucleotide sequence: TGTGCCAGCCTTCATCCCCGAACCGGGGAGCTGTTTTTT. It translates to CASLHPRTGELFF.

The gene calls are TRBV18 and TRBJ2-7; 11 positions agree with TRBD2. J lost 7 bases, V lost 3 bases, and 5 bases had no gene match. The CDR3 runs 14 residues. Germline V gene lookup returns CDR1 KGHSH and CDR2 LQKENI. The CDR3 loop is CASSPGLADLEQYF. CDR3 bases: TGTGCCAGCTCACCGGGACTAGCGGACTTGGAGCAGTACTTC.

The J gene is TRBJ1-5, the V gene TRBV19; D remains ambiguous. The CDR3 is 14 amino acids. V gave up 3 bases and J gave up 0 bases, with 6 bases separating them. CDR1 is LNHDA and CDR2 is SQIVND in the germline V gene (reference sequence). CDR3 protein: CASSINHSNQPQHF. The CDR3 DNA is TGTGCCAGTAGTATTAACCATAGCAATCAGCCCCAGCATTTT. The whole variable domain, remainder taken from reference TRBV19 and TRBJ1-5, is DGGITQSPKYLFRKEGQNVTLSCEQNLNHDAMYWYRQDPGQGLRLIYYSQIVNDFQKGDIAEGYSVSREKKESFPLTVTSAQKNPTAFYLCASSINHSNQPQHFGDGTRLSIL.

This clone appeared a few times. This rearrangement joins TRBV7-8 to TRBJ2-1; the D gene is possibly TRBD1 (6 bases). CDR3 size: 15 residues. Trimming left V 2 bases short and J 8 bases short, with 16 bases between. Germline CDR1 is SGHVS and CDR2 is FQNEAQ. CDR3 nucleotides: TGTGCCAGCAGCTTATTAGGACAGAGGGCCGATGAGCAGTTCTTC. Amino acid sequence: CASSLLGQRADEQFF.

J is TRBJ2-5 and V is TRBV29-1, with D maybe TRBD2 (5 bases). Trimming took off 5 bases at V and 0 bases at J, with 7 bases between the two ends. This CDR3 is built from 12 residues. The germline V gene encodes CDR1 SQVTM and CDR2 ANQGSEA. The CDR3 spells CSVRGNQETQYF. In nucleotides, the CDR3 is TGCAGCGTTAGAGGGAACCAAGAGACCCAGTACTTC.

This rearrangement joins TRBV19 to TRBJ2-1, with TRBD1 matching over 7 bases. This CDR3 comprises 16 residues. Germline CDR1 and CDR2: LNHDA and SQIVND (reference sequence). Trimming at V came to 5 bases and at J to 0 bases, leaving 7 bases not matched to a gene. The CDR3 nucleotides are TGTGCCAGTAGTCTCGATGCAGGGGGCTCCTACAATGAGCAGTTCTTC. This translates into CASSLDAGGSYNEQFF.

The chain combines TRBV30 with TRBJ1-5; D remains ambiguous. The CDR3 covers 14 residues. V shed 0 bases and J shed 0 bases, with 6 bases lying between them. Germline V gene sequence: CDR1 GTSNPN, CDR2 SVGIG (reference sequence). In DNA, the CDR3 is TGTGCCTGGAGTGTCATTTATAGCAATCAGCCCCAGCATTTT. This codes for CAWSVIYSNQPQHF. The whole variable domain, filled in from reference TRBV30 and TRBJ1-5, reads SQTIHQWPATLVQPVGSPLSLECTVEGTSNPNLYWYRQAAGRGLQLLFYSVGIGQISSEVPQNLSASRPQDRQFILSSKKLLLSDSGFYLCAWSVIYSNQPQHFGDGTRLSIL.

This clone came up once. The chain uses TRBV27 and TRBJ1-3, with a tentative D call TRBD1 (5 bases). This CDR3 comprises 15 residues. The V and J ends lost 3 bases and 0 bases respectively, with 9 bases between them. Germline CDR1 MNHEY, CDR2 SMNVEV (reference sequence). CDR3 DNA: TGTGCCAGCAGTTTTGGGGGGAGCTCTGGAAACACCATATATTTT. Its protein product is CASSFGGSSGNTIYF.

The rearrangement links TRBV7-9 to TRBJ1-1; perhaps TRBD1 as D (5 bases). The CDR3 covers 14 residues. CDR1 is SEHNR and CDR2 is FQNEAQ in the germline V gene (reference sequence). V lost 5 bases to trimming and J lost 3 bases, with 13 bases between them. This CDR3 reads CASSPALGDTEAFF. The CDR3 DNA is TGTGCCAGCAGCCCCGCCCTGGGGGACACTGAAGCTTTCTTT.

The chain combines TRBV10-3 with TRBJ1-1; 10 nucleotides align to TRBD1. Germline CDR1 ENHRY, CDR2 SYGVKD. This CDR3 has 15 residues. Trimming removed 3 bases from V and 7 bases from J; junction bases left unmatched: 8. The CDR3 bases are TGTGCCATCAGTGATTTCGGGACAGGGGCTAATGAAGCTTTCTTT. Its translation: CAISDFGTGANEAFF.

The count of this clone is one. DNA for the CDR3: TGCGCCAGCAGCTTGGGGAGCGGGGGTAGCACAGATACGCAGTATTTT. Translation gives CASSLGSGGSTDTQYF. The chain combines TRBV5-1 with TRBJ2-3; 8 bases are shared with TRBD2. Losses at the gene ends were 0 bases for V and 0 bases for J; bases not matched to a gene: 3. This CDR3 region has 16 residues. From germline, CDR1 is SGHRS and CDR2 YFSETQ.

The chain employs TRBV5-8 and TRBJ1-1; no firm D call. The V and J ends lost 2 bases and 1 base respectively, with 6 bases between them. The CDR3 loop spans 13 amino acids. Per the germline V gene, CDR1 is SGHTS and CDR2 is YDEGEE. CDR3 nucleotides: TGTGCCAGCAGCTTCGTCGGGAACACTGAAGCTTTCTTT. Residues: CASSFVGNTEAFF.

The V call is TRBV9, the J call TRBJ1-2, with D perhaps matching TRBD1 (5 bases). V was clipped by 4 bases and J by 5 bases, with 15 bases between them. The CDR3 covers 14 residues. The germline V gene encodes CDR1 SGDLS and CDR2 YYNGEE. CDR3 protein: CASSRPGTRYGYTF. The CDR3 DNA is TGTGCCAGCAGCAGACCCGGGACGAGGTATGGCTACACCTTC. Variable domain in full (rest from reference TRBV9 and TRBJ1-2): DSGVTQTPKHLITATGQRVTLRCSPRSGDLSVYWYQQSLDQGLQFLIQYYNGEERAKGNILERFSAQQFPDLHSELNLSSLELGDSALYFCASSRPGTRYGYTFGSGTRLTVV.

The chain links TRBV5-8 to TRBJ1-6; D unresolved. The CDR3 totals 13 residues. Per germline, CDR1 SGHTS and CDR2 YDEGEE. The germline V and J ends were trimmed by 1 base and 10 bases, with 9 bases remaining between them. CDR3 region: CASSLTVYSPLHF. CDR3 DNA: TGTGCCAGCAGCTTGACAGTCTACTCACCCCTCCACTTT.